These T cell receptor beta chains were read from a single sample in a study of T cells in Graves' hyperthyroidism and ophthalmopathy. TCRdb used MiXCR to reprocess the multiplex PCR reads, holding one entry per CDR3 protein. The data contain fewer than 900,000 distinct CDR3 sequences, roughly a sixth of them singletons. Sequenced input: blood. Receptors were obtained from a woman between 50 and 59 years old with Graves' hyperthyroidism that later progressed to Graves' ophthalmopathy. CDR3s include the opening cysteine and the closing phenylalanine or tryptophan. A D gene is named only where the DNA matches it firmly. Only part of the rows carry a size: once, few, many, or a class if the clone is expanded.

CATGTGGGNTIYF	TGTGCCACCGGGACAGGGGGGGGAAACACCATATATTTT	TRBV12-3/TRBV12-4	TRBJ1-3	-	TRBD1
CASSYRTSGGGEQFF	TGTGCCAGCAGTTACCGGACTAGCGGGGGTGGTGAGCAGTTCTTC	TRBV6-5	TRBJ2-1	few	TRBD2
CASSPYSKTYYGYTF	TGTGCCAGCAGTCCCTACAGTAAGACATACTATGGCTACACCTTC	TRBV12-3/TRBV12-4	TRBJ1-2	many	-
CASSSRLGVNNEQFF	TGTGCCAGCAGCTCACGACTAGGGGTAAACAATGAGCAGTTCTTC	TRBV6-1	TRBJ2-1	few	-
CASSSGGTYNEQFF	TGTGCCAGCAGTAGCGGGGGAACCTACAATGAGCAGTTCTTC	TRBV6-2/TRBV6-3	TRBJ2-1	-	TRBD2
CASSGGDTVDTVYF	TGTGCCAGCAGCGGTGGGGACACGGTCGACACCGTATATTTT	TRBV2	TRBJ1-3	-	-
CSASEIDTQYF	TGCAGTGCTAGCGAGATAGATACGCAGTATTTT	TRBV20-1	TRBJ2-3	many	-
CATSGWTGSTDTQYF	TGTGCCACCAGTGGGTGGACAGGAAGCACAGATACGCAGTATTTT	TRBV24-1	TRBJ2-3	many	TRBD1
CAISEATGGPNEKLFF	TGTGCCATCAGTGAGGCGACAGGGGGCCCTAATGAAAAACTGTTTTTT	TRBV10-3	TRBJ1-4	many	TRBD1
CASSPVRGLASGPYTQYF	TGTGCCAGCAGCCCAGTCAGAGGGCTGGCTAGCGGCCCATATACGCAGTATTTT	TRBV3-1	TRBJ2-3	many	TRBD2
CASSSDREKAYEQYF	TGTGCCAGCAGCTCGGACAGGGAAAAAGCCTACGAGCAGTACTTC	TRBV7-2	TRBJ2-7	many	TRBD1
CASSADSRDFYEQYF	TGTGCCAGCAGCGCGGACTCTCGGGATTTCTACGAGCAGTACTTC	TRBV7-9	TRBJ2-7	few	-
CASSLAVSGQETQYF	TGCGCCAGCAGCTTGGCCGTCAGCGGACAAGAGACCCAGTACTTC	TRBV5-1	TRBJ2-5	-	-
CARGTGEYGYTF	TGTGCCAGGGGGACAGGGGAATATGGCTACACCTTC	TRBV2	TRBJ1-2	many	TRBD1
CASSLDYGADTQYF	TGCGCCAGCAGCTTGGATTACGGGGCAGATACGCAGTATTTT	TRBV5-1	TRBJ2-3	-	-
CASSPHRAAGELSF	TGTGCCAGTAGTCCGCACAGGGCCGCCGGGGAGCTGTCTTTT	TRBV19	TRBJ2-2	once	-
CASSFEETQYF	TGTGCCAGCAGTTTTGAAGAGACCCAGTACTTC	TRBV12-3/TRBV12-4	TRBJ2-5	many	-
CASSNRRTGGNPRSYNEQFF	TGTGCCAGCAGCAACCGACGGACAGGAGGAAATCCAAGATCCTACAATGAGCAGTTCTTC	TRBV7-2	TRBJ2-1	-	TRBD1
CASSEGGTSGGLKTQYF	TGTGCCAGCAGTGAAGGGGGGACGTCCGGGGGGTTGAAGACCCAGTACTTC	TRBV6-1	TRBJ2-5	many	TRBD2
CASSQVDQEETQYF	TGTGCCAGCAGCCAAGTCGACCAGGAAGAGACCCAGTACTTC	TRBV3-1	TRBJ2-5	many	-
CASSGIGFNQPQHF	TGTGCCAGCAGTGGAATCGGATTCAATCAGCCCCAGCATTTT	TRBV2	TRBJ1-5	-	-
CASTLTGQEETQYF	TGTGCCAGCACTCTTACGGGACAGGAGGAGACCCAGTACTTC	TRBV12-3/TRBV12-4	TRBJ2-5	many	TRBD1
CASSQESWTDSTDTQYF	TGCGCCAGCAGCCAAGAAAGTTGGACTGACAGCACAGATACGCAGTATTTT	TRBV4-1	TRBJ2-3	-	-
CATSMSRGNTEAFF	TGTGCCACCAGCATGTCACGCGGGAACACTGAAGCTTTCTTT	TRBV15	TRBJ1-1	many	-
CASSLDGTGGNIQYF	TGTGCCAGCAGCTTGGATGGGACAGGGGGAAACATTCAGTACTTC	TRBV5-4	TRBJ2-4	-	TRBD1
CASSRVASGGLSTDTQYF	TGTGCCAGCAGCCGCGTTGCTAGCGGGGGCTTGAGCACAGATACGCAGTATTTT	TRBV6-2/TRBV6-3	TRBJ2-3	-	TRBD2
CAWSPPTHLQAQSGGYTF	TGTGCCTGGAGTCCCCCGACACACTTACAGGCCCAAAGTGGTGGCTACACCTTC	TRBV30	TRBJ1-2	-	-
CASSLRELGTEAFF	TGTGCCAGCAGTTTACGGGAATTGGGCACTGAAGCTTTCTTT	TRBV12-3/TRBV12-4	TRBJ1-1	many	-
CASTPVYGYTF	TGTGCCAGCACCCCCGTCTATGGCTACACCTTC	TRBV2	TRBJ1-2	many	-
CSAHEGTGYSNQPQHF	TGCAGTGCCCACGAGGGCACGGGTTATAGCAATCAGCCCCAGCATTTT	TRBV20-1	TRBJ1-5	many	-
CASSSRGGAYNEQFF	TGTGCCAGCAGTTCACGGGGGGGCGCGTACAATGAGCAGTTCTTC	TRBV12-3/TRBV12-4	TRBJ2-1	many	TRBD2
CASSLDSGARSGNTIYF	TGTGCCAGCAGCTTAGATTCAGGAGCCCGCTCTGGAAACACCATATATTTT	TRBV7-8	TRBJ1-3	-	-
CASSPPPYNEQFF	TGTGCCAGCAGTCCCCCCCCCTACAATGAGCAGTTCTTC	TRBV12-3/TRBV12-4	TRBJ2-1	many	-
CASSHQTPGVDGNQPQHF	TGTGCCAGCTCGCATCAAACACCGGGTGTGGATGGCAATCAGCCCCAGCATTTT	TRBV18	TRBJ1-5	once	-
CATSDPSSGGAITGELFF	TGTGCCACCAGTGATCCCTCTAGCGGGGGGGCCATCACCGGGGAGCTGTTTTTT	TRBV24-1	TRBJ2-2	-	TRBD2
CASSLPSNTDTQYF	TGTGCCAGCAGCCTCCCGTCCAACACAGATACGCAGTATTTT	TRBV3-1	TRBJ2-3	many	-
CASSQDRVAYGYTF	TGTGCCAGCAGCCAAGACAGGGTTGCGTATGGCTACACCTTC	TRBV3-1	TRBJ1-2	few	-
CAITSNNYEQYF	TGTGCCATCACCAGCAACAACTACGAGCAGTACTTC	TRBV10-3	TRBJ2-7	few	-
CASSYSVSSNYGYTF	TGTGCCAGCAGTTACTCGGTCAGCTCGAACTATGGCTACACCTTC	TRBV6-5	TRBJ1-2	many	-
CSAKGQRPQTEKLFF	TGCAGTGCTAAGGGGCAGAGACCACAGACTGAAAAACTGTTTTTT	TRBV20-1	TRBJ1-4	few	-
CASSLPGTGPEKLFF	TGTGCCAGCAGTTTACCCGGGACAGGGCCCGAAAAACTGTTTTTT	TRBV27	TRBJ1-4	-	TRBD1
CASSELAGDTDTQYF	TGTGCCAGCAGTGAGTTAGCGGGGGACACAGATACGCAGTATTTT	TRBV2	TRBJ2-3	many	TRBD2
CASSTVVRLAGGWQFF	TGTGCCAGCAGTACAGTAGTTAGGCTAGCGGGGGGGTGGCAGTTCTTC	TRBV11-2	TRBJ2-1	many	TRBD2
CASSTSGGAAEQFF	TGTGCCAGTAGTACTAGCGGGGGGGCCGCTGAGCAGTTCTTC	TRBV19	TRBJ2-1	-	TRBD2
CASNQQGNGEKLFF	TGTGCCAGTAACCAACAGGGTAATGGTGAAAAACTGTTTTTT	TRBV19	TRBJ1-4	once	-